A selection of T cell receptor beta chains follows, all from one sample in a study of early T cells in non-severe SARS-CoV-2 infection. In TCRdb, the 5' RACE reads were re-called with MiXCR into one record per CDR3 protein. Of some 38,000 distinct CDR3 sequences detected, 5.3% appear once; the ten largest clones hold 25% to 30%. The sequenced sample was whole blood. These receptors were taken from an adult who was a healthcare worker with PCR-confirmed SARS-CoV-2 infection or an uninfected control (not recorded which). The CDR3 runs from the conserved cysteine through the conserved F or W. The order of the fields is V gene, D gene, J gene, clone size, CDR3 protein, CDR3 DNA. A D gene is named only where the DNA matches it firmly. Rows give clone size only sometimes, using once, few, many, or a class for an expanded clone.

>TRBV9|-|TRBJ1-2|many
CASSEGSGPNYGYTF
TGTGCCAGCAGCGAGGGGTCGGGGCCTAACTATGGCTACACCTTC
>TRBV28|-|TRBJ2-3|-
CASTQGPSTDTQYF
TGTGCCAGCACGCAGGGGCCTAGCACAGATACGCAGTATTTT
>TRBV7-2|-|TRBJ2-1|many
CASSLVYLDHEQFF
TGTGCCAGCAGCTTAGTTTACCTCGATCATGAGCAGTTCTTC
>TRBV27|TRBD2|TRBJ2-5|many
CASSLVAGGYQETQYF
TGTGCCAGCAGTTTAGTAGCGGGGGGGTACCAAGAGACCCAGTACTTC
>TRBV28|TRBD1|TRBJ2-3|-
CASSLYTNRGRATDTQYF
TGTGCCAGCAGTTTATATACGAACAGGGGTAGGGCCACAGATACGCAGTATTTT
>TRBV12-5|-|TRBJ2-5|many
CASGLVKSPGHRGGLETQYF
TGTGCTAGTGGTTTGGTAAAGTCCCCCGGACACAGGGGAGGGTTAGAGACCCAGTACTTC
>TRBV18|TRBD1|TRBJ2-7|many
CASSPGQGPHEQYF
TGTGCCAGCTCACCGGGACAGGGCCCCCACGAGCAGTACTTC
>TRBV28|TRBD2|TRBJ2-4|many
CASSFSASGRAKNIQYF
TGTGCCAGCAGTTTCTCAGCTAGCGGGAGGGCCAAAAACATTCAGTACTTC
>TRBV20-1|-|TRBJ1-5|many
CSARDHGNYNQPQHF
TGCAGTGCTAGAGATCACGGGAACTACAATCAGCCCCAGCATTTT
>TRBV5-6|-|TRBJ1-2|many
CASSLKEADRRKSYGYTF
TGTGCCAGCAGCTTGAAAGAAGCTGACAGGCGGAAGAGCTATGGCTACACCTTC
>TRBV4-2|-|TRBJ1-1|many
CASSQDAGTGLLFF
TGTGCCAGCAGCCAAGATGCGGGAACAGGGTTACTTTTCTTT
>TRBV12-3/TRBV12-4|-|TRBJ2-3|few
CASSLADTQYF
TGTGCCAGCAGTTTGGCCGATACGCAGTATTTT
>TRBV3-1|-|TRBJ2-4|few
CASSLLGQSGRDIQYF
TGTGCCAGCAGCCTTCTGGGACAATCGGGGAGGGACATTCAGTACTTC
>TRBV7-9|TRBD1|TRBJ1-4|few
CASSSAGTGIVKLFF
TGTGCCAGCAGCTCCGCCGGGACAGGGATCGTAAAACTGTTTTTT
>TRBV20-1|TRBD2|TRBJ2-5|many
CSSPKREGPSIQETQYF
TGCAGTTCCCCGAAGAGGGAGGGGCCCAGTATCCAAGAGACCCAGTACTTC
>TRBV20-1|TRBD2|TRBJ2-1|many
CSAPPQDGTSGGVVF
TGCAGTGCTCCTCCGCAGGATGGGACTAGCGGGGGGGTGGTCTTC
>TRBV7-2|TRBD2|TRBJ2-7|many
CASSRRPLVGAGILYEQYF
TGTGCCAGCAGCCGTCGGCCCTTAGTTGGAGCGGGGATATTATACGAGCAGTACTTC
>TRBV4-1|-|TRBJ2-7|many
CASSQAGNRNEQYF
TGCGCCAGCAGCCAAGCAGGGAATCGGAACGAGCAGTACTTC
>TRBV7-3|-|TRBJ2-5|many
CASSLNGGASGETQYF
TGTGCCAGCAGCTTAAACGGCGGGGCCTCGGGGGAGACCCAGTACTTC
>TRBV15|-|TRBJ2-5|-
CATSREFGVWETQYF
TGTGCCACCAGCAGAGAGTTCGGGGTATGGGAGACCCAGTACTTC
>TRBV7-2|-|TRBJ2-5|few
CASSSQGSHQETQYF
TGTGCCAGCAGCTCCCAGGGCTCTCACCAAGAGACCCAGTACTTC
>TRBV7-6|-|TRBJ1-1|many
CASSSETEAFF
TGTGCCAGCAGCTCGGAAACTGAAGCTTTCTTT
>TRBV30|-|TRBJ2-2|many
CAWSVKNKGTGELFF
TGTGCCTGGAGTGTAAAGAACAAGGGCACCGGGGAGCTGTTTTTT
>TRBV7-3|TRBD1|TRBJ1-6|-
CASSGQGANSPLHF
TGTGCCAGCAGCGGACAGGGTGCGAATTCACCCCTCCACTTT
>TRBV7-9|TRBD1|TRBJ2-7|many
CASSFGTGAHYEQYF
TGTGCCAGCAGCTTCGGGACAGGGGCCCACTACGAGCAGTACTTC
>TRBV5-1|-|TRBJ2-3|few
CASTDQGNTDTQYF
TGCGCCAGCACCGATCAGGGGAACACAGATACGCAGTATTTT
>TRBV12-3/TRBV12-4|TRBD1|TRBJ2-1|many
CASSNQGVQFF
TGTGCCAGCAGTAATCAGGGGGTACAGTTCTTC
>TRBV7-6|-|TRBJ2-7|-
CASSVGQHSYEQYF
TGTGCCAGCAGCGTTGGACAGCACTCCTACGAGCAGTACTTC